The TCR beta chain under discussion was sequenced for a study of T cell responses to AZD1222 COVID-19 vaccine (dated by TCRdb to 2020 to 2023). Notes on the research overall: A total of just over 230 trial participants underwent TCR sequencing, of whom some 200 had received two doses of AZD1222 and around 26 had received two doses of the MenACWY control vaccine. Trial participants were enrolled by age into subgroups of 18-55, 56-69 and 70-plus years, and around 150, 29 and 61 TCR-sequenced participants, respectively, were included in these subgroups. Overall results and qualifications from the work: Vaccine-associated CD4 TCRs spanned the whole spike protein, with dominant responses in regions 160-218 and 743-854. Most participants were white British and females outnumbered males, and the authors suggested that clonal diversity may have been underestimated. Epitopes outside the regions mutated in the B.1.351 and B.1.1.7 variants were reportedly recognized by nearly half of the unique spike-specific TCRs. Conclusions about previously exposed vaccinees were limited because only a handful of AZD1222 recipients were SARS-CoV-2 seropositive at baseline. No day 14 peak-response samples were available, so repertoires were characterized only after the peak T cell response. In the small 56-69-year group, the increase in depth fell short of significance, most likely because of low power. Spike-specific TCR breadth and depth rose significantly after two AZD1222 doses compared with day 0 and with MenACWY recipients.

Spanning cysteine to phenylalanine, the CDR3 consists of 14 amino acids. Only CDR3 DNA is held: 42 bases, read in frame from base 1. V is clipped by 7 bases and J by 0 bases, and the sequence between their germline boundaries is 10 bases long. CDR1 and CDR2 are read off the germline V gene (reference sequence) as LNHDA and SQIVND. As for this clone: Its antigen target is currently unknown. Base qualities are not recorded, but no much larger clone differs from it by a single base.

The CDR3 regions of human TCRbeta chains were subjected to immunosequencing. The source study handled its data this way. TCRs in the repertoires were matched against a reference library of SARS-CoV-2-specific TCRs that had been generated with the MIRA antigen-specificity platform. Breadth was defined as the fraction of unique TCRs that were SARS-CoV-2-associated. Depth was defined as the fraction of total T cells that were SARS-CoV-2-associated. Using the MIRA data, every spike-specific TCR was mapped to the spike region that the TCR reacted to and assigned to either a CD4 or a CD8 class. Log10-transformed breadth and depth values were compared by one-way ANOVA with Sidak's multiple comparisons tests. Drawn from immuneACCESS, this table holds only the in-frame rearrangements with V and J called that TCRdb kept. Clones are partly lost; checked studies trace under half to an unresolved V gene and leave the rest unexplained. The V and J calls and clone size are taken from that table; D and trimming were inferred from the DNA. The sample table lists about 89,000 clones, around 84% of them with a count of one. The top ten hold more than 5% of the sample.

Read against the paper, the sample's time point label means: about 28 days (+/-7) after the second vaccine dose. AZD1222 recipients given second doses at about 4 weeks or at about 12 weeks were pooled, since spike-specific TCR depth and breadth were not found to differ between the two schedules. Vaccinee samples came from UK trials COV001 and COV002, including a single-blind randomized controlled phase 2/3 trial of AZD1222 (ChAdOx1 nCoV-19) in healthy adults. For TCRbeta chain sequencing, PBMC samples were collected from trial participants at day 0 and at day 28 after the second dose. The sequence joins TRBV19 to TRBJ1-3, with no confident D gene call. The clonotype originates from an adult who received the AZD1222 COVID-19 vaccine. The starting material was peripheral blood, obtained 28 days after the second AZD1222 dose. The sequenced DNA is TGTGCCAGTATTAAGACGGACTCTGGAAACACCATATATTTT. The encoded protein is CASIKTDSGNTIYF.